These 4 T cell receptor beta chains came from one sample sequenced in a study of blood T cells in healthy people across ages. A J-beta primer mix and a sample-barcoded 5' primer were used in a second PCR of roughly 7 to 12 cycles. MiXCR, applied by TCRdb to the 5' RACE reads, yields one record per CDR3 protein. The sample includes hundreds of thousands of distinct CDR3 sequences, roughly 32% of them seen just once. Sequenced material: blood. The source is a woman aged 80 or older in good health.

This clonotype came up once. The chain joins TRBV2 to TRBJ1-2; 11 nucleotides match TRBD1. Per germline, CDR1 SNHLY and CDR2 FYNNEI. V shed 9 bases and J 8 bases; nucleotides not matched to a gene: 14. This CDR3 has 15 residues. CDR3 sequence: CARPGQGDRVEGYTF. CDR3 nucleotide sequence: TGTGCCAGACCGGGACAGGGGGACAGGGTGGAAGGCTACACCTTC. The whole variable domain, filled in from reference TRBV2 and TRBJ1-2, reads EPEVTQTPSHQVTQMGQEVILRCVPISNHLYFYWYRQILGQKVEFLVSFYNNEISEKSEIFDDQFSVERPDGSNFTLKIRSTKLEDSAMYFCARPGQGDRVEGYTFGSGTRLTVV.

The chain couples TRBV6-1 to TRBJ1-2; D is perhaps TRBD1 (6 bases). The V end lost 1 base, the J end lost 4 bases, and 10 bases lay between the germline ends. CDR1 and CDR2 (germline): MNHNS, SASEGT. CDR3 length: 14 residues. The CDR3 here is CASSEVSGAYGYTF. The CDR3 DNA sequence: TGTGCCAGCAGTGAAGTTTCAGGGGCCTATGGCTACACCTTC.

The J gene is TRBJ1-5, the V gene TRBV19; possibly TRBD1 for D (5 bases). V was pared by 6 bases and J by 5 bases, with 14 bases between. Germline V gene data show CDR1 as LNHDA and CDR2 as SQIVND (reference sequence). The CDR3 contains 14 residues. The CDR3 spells CASRGTGPYQPQHF. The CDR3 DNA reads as TGTGCCAGTAGGGGGACGGGCCCTTATCAGCCCCAGCATTTT.

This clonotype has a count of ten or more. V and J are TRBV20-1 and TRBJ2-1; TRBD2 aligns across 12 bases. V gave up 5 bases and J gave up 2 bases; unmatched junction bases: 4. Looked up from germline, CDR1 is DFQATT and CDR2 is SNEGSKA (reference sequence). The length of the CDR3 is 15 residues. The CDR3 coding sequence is TGCAGTGCTGAAGGACTAGCGGGGACCTACAATGAGCAGTTCTTC. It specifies CSAEGLAGTYNEQFF.